The clone carrying this T cell receptor (beta chain) was detected many times. The sample originates from a study of T-cell reconstitution after alpha-beta-depleted transplantation in children. During its preparation, the TCRbeta library received unique molecular identifiers. TCRdb independently ran MiXCR on the PCR reads; one entry per CDR3 protein. This table has 9,200 or so distinct CDR3 sequences, roughly 13% appearing once. Germline V gene lookup returns CDR1 MNHEY and CDR2 SVGAGI. V lost 4 bases, J lost 5 bases, and 11 bases stayed unmatched. The CDR3 contains 16 residues. The specimen was PBMCs, mostly from graft donor cells, collected 60 days after TCRalphabeta/CD19-depleted stem cell transplant. This TCR derives from a male patient younger than 18 who had a stem cell transplant for acute lymphoblastic leukemia, so the T cells may come from the graft donor. The chain joins TRBV6-5 to TRBJ2-3; 8 bases match TRBD1. CDR3: CASSSYSRTGKDTQYF. CDR3 coding DNA: TGTGCCAGCAGTTCCTACTCGCGGACAGGGAAAGATACGCAGTATTTT.